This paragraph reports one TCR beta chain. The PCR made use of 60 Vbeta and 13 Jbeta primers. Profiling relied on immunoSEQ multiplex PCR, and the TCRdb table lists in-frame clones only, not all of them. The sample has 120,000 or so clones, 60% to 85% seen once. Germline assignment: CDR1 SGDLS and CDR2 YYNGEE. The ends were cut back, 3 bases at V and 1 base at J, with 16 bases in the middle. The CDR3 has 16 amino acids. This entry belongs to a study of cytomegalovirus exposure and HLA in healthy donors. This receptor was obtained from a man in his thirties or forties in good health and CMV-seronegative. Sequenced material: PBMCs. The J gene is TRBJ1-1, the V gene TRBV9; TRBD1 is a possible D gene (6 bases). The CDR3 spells CASSDIPGERNTEAFF. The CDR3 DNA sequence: TGTGCCAGCAGCGACATCCCAGGGGAGCGGAACACTGAAGCTTTCTTT.